A selection of T cell receptor beta chains follows, all from one sample in a study of cytomegalovirus exposure and HLA in healthy donors. Profiled with immunoSEQ multiplex PCR; TCRdb holds only in-frame clones, not every one. The data show some 170,000 clones, with 70% to 90% seen just once and 2% to 2.5% held by the top ten. The specimen was PBMCs. These receptor sequences come from a woman aged 18 to 35 in good health and CMV-seronegative. Both conserved end residues are part of each CDR3.

j_call | v_call | cdr3_aa
TRBJ1-2 | TRBV29-1 | CSVAMGQGDGYTF
TRBJ1-4 | TRBV20-1 | CSAQDWEKLFF
TRBJ1-4 | TRBV10-2 | CAVKGAGVNEKLFF
TRBJ2-1 | TRBV9 | CASSAQGAPYNEQFF
TRBJ1-1 | TRBV19 | CASSRRGLTEAFF
TRBJ1-1 | TRBV5-4 | CASSLAGDGTEAFF
TRBJ2-2 | TRBV7-2 | CASYTGNSGELFF
TRBJ1-4 | TRBV2 | CASSEAIKGGLTNEKLFF
TRBJ2-7 | TRBV29-1 | CSVGEPGQTYEQYF
TRBJ1-6 | TRBV6-5 | CASRRKGNENSPLHF
TRBJ2-7 | TRBV10-2 | CASTLDRNEQYF
TRBJ1-1 | TRBV4-1 | CASSQDQGTEAFF
TRBJ1-4 | TRBV29-1 | CSVTGQGSEKLFF
TRBJ1-2 | TRBV5-1 | CASSLGQIYGYTF
TRBJ1-4 | TRBV5-1 | CASSSDSESKKLFF
TRBJ1-2 | TRBV4-1 | CASSQDQRNSPRGGGYTF
TRBJ2-7 | TRBV12-5 | CASGLGPRQGSDEQYF
TRBJ1-1 | TRBV7-2 | CASSPRRNTEAFF
TRBJ2-5 | TRBV5-4 | CASSLGGGETQYF
TRBJ1-1 | TRBV5-1 | CASSQIGGGQGGAFF
TRBJ2-7 | TRBV27 | CASSLRRPTSYEQYF
TRBJ2-1 | TRBV5-1 | CASRYSYNEQFF
TRBJ1-1 | TRBV5-1 | CASRNSQGGIGTEAFF
TRBJ1-2 | TRBV6-6 | CASSYLEGDRGYTF
TRBJ1-5 | TRBV9 | CASSEGVSNQPQHF
TRBJ2-3 | TRBV29-1 | CSVKVTSALADTQYF